This T cell receptor (beta chain) was sequenced for a study of T cells in pancreatic ductal adenocarcinoma. CDR3 length equals 15 residues. With 4 bases clipped from V and 2 bases from J, the junction kept 8 bases outside the gene matches. Germline assignment: CDR1 SGHRS and CDR2 YFSETQ. Surgery without prior neoadjuvant therapy was the treatment of the selected pancreatic ductal adenocarcinoma patients. This table comes from immunoSEQ multiplex PCR, and its TCRdb copy is limited to in-frame clones, with some not included. The data show about 98,000 clones, with over 90% seen just once and around 2.9% held by the top ten.

V usage is TRBV5-1 and J usage is TRBJ2-5, with TRBD2 matching over 7 bases. The TCR was taken from a human donor with pancreatic ductal adenocarcinoma. The sequenced material came from PBMCs. The CDR3 is CASSGELGGQETQYF. The CDR3 DNA follows: TGCGCCAGCAGCGGGGAACTGGGAGGGCAAGAGACCCAGTACTTC.